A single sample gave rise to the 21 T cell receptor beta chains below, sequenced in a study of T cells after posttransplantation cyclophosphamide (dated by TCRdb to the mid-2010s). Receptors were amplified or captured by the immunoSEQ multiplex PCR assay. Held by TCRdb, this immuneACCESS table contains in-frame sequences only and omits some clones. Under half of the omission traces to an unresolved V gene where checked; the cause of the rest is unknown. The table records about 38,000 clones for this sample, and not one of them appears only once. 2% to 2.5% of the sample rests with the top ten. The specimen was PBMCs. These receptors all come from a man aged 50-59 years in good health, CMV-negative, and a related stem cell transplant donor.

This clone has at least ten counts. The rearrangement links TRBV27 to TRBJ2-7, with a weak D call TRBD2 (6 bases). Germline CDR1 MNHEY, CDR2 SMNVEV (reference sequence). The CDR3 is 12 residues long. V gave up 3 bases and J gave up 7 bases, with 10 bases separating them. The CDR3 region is CASSLAGGEQYF. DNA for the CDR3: TGTGCCAGCAGTTTGGCAGGAGGGGAGCAGTACTTC.

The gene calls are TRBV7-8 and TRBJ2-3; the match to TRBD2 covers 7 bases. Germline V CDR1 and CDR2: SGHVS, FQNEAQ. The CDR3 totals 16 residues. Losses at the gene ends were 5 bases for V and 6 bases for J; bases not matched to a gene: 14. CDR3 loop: CASSRAGGSLGDTQYF. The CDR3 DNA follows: TGTGCCAGCAGCCGGGCTGGCGGGAGCTTAGGGGATACGCAGTATTTT.

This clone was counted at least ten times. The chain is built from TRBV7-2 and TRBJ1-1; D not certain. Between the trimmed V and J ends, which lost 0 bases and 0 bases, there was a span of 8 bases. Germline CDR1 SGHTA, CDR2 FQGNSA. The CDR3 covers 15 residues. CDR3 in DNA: TGTGCCAGCAGCTTAGCTGCGTTCATGAACACTGAAGCTTTCTTT. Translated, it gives CASSLAAFMNTEAFF.

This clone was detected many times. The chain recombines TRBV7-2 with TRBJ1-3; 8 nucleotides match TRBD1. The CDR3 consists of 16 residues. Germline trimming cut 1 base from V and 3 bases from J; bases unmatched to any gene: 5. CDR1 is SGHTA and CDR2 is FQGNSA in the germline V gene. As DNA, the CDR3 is TGTGCCAGCAGCTTAGGGCAGGGGGCTATTGGAAACACCATATATTTT. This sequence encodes CASSLGQGAIGNTIYF.

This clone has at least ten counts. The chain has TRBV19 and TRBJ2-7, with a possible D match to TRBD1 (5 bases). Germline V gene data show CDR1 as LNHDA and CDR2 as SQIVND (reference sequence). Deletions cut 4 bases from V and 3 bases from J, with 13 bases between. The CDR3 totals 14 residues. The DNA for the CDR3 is TGTGCCAGTAGTACCTTGACAGAGCGCTACGAGCAGTACTTC. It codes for CASSTLTERYEQYF.

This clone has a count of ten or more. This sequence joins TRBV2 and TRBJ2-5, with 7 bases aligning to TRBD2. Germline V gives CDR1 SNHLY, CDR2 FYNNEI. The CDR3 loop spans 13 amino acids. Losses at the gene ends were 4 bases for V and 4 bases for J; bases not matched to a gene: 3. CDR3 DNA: TGTGCCAGCAGTGCGGGGGGTGGAGAGACCCAGTACTTC. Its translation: CASSAGGGETQYF.

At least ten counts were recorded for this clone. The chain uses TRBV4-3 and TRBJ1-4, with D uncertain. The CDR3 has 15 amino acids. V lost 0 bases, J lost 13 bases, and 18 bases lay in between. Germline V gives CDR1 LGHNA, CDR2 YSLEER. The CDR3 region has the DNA TGCGCCAGCAGCCAAGACCGAGGGATAAAGGGTGGACTGTTTTTT. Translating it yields CASSQDRGIKGGLFF.

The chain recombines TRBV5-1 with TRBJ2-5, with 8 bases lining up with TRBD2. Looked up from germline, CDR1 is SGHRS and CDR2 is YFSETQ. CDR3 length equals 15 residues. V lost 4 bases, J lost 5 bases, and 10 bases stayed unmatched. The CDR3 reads CASSHRGGARETQYF. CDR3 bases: TGCGCCAGCAGCCACCGGGGGGGGGCCAGGGAGACCCAGTACTTC.

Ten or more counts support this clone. Here the CDR3 DNA reads TGCGCCAGCAGCTCTATTGGAGGATCGCAGCCCCAGCATTTT. Translated: CASSSIGGSQPQHF. J is TRBJ1-5 and V is TRBV5-1; D call uncertain. Germline V lookup: CDR1 SGHRS, CDR2 YFSETQ. This CDR3 has 14 amino acids. V lost 3 bases, J lost 7 bases, and 14 bases lay in between. The full variable domain, in which reference TRBV5-1 and TRBJ1-5 provide the parts outside the CDR3, is KAGVTQTPRYLIKTRGQQVTLSCSPISGHRSVSWYQQTPGQGLQFLFEYFSETQRNKGNFPGRFSGRQFSNSRSEMNVSTLELGDSALYLCASSSIGGSQPQHFGDGTRLSIL.

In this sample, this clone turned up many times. Here the CDR3 DNA reads TGTGCCAGCAGTCCTCACACCTCCTTAGCCAAAAACATTCAGTACTTC. Residues: CASSPHTSLAKNIQYF. V usage is TRBV28 and J usage is TRBJ2-4; D gene unclear. Trimming left V 5 bases short and J 0 bases short, with 14 bases between. Germline loops: CDR1 MDHEN, CDR2 SYDVKM. This CDR3 region has 16 residues.

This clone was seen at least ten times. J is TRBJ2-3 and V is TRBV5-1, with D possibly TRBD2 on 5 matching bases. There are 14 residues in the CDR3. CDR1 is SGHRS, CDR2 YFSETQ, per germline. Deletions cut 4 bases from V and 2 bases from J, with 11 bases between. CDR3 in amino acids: CASSPGEHTDTQYF. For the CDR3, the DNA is TGCGCCAGCAGCCCCGGGGAGCACACAGATACGCAGTATTTT.

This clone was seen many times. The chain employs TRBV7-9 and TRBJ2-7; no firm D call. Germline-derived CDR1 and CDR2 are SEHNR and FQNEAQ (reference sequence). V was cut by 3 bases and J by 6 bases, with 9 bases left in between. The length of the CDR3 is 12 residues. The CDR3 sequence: CASSFSGSEQYF. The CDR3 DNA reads TGTGCCAGCAGCTTTTCGGGTAGCGAGCAGTACTTC.

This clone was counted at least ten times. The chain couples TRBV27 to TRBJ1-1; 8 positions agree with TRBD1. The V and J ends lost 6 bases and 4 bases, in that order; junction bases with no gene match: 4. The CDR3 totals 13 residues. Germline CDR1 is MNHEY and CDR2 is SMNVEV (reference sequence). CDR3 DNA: TGTGCCAGCAGCCACAGGGGGTCCACTGAAGCTTTCTTT. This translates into CASSHRGSTEAFF.

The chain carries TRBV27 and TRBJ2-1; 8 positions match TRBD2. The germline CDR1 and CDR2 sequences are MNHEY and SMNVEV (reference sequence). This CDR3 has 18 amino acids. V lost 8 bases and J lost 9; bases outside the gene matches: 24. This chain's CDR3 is CASYNREGGPFFFGEQFF. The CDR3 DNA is TGTGCCAGCTATAACCGGGAGGGAGGGCCGTTTTTTTTCGGTGAGCAGTTCTTC.

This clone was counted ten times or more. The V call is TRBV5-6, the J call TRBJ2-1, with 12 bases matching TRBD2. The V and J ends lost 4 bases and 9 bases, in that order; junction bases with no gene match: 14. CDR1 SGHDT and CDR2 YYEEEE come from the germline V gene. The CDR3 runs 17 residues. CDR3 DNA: TGTGCCAGCAGCATTCCGGTGTTGACTAGCGGGAGTAGTGAGCAGTTCTTC. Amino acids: CASSIPVLTSGSSEQFF.

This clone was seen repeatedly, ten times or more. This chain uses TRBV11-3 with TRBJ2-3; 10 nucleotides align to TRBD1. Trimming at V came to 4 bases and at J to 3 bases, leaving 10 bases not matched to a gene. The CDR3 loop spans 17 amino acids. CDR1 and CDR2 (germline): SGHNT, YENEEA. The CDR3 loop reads CASSSAPGQGLTDTQYF. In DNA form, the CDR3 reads TGTGCCAGCAGCTCCGCACCGGGACAGGGGTTGACAGATACGCAGTATTTT.

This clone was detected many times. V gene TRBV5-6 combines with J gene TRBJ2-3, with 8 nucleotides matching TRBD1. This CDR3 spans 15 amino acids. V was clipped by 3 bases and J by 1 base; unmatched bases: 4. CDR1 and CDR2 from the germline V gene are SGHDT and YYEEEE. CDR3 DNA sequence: TGTGCCAGCAGCTCCCAGGGGGCAGGCACAGATACGCAGTATTTT. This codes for CASSSQGAGTDTQYF.

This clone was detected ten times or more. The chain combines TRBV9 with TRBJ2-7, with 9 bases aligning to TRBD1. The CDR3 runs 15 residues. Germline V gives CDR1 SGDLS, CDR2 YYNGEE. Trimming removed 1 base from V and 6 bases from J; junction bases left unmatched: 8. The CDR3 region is CASSVRTGEDVEQYF. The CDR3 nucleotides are TGTGCCAGCAGCGTACGGACAGGGGAAGATGTCGAGCAGTACTTC.

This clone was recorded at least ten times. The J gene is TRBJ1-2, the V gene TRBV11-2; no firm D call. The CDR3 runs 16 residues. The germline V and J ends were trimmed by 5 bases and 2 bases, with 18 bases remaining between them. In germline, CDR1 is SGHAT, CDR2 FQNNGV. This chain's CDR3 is CASSPGSFAKNYGYTF. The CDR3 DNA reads TGTGCCAGCAGCCCAGGAAGCTTCGCTAAGAACTATGGCTACACCTTC. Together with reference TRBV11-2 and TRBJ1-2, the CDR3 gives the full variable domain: EAGVAQSPRYKIIEKRQSVAFWCNPISGHATLYWYQQILGQGPKLLIQFQNNGVVDDSQLPKDRFSAERLKGVDSTLKIQPAKLEDSAVYLCASSPGSFAKNYGYTFGSGTRLTVV.

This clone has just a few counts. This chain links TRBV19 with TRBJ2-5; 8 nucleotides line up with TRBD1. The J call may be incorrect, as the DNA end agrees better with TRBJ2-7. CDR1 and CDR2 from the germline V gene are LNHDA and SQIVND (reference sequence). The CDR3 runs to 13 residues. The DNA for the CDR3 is TGTGCCAGTGGGGACAGGACCACCTACGAGCAGTACTTC. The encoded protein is CASGDRTTYEQYF.

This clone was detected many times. CDR3 nucleotides: TGTGCCAGTAGTATATGGACAGGGTACAATGAGCAGTTCTTC. Translated: CASSIWTGYNEQFF. The chain links TRBV19 to TRBJ2-1; 8 nucleotides match TRBD1. Trimming took 2 bases from V and 4 from J; bases not matched to a gene: 1. The CDR3 contains 14 residues. CDR1 and CDR2 (germline): LNHDA, SQIVND (reference sequence).